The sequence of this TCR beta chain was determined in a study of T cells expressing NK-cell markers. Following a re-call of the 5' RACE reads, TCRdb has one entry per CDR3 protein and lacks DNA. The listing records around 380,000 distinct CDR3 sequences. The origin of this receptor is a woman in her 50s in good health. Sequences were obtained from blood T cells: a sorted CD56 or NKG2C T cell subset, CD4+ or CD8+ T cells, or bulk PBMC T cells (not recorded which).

The CDR3 loop reads CSVEARTGNEKLFF. The chain couples TRBV29-1 to TRBJ1-4; as DNA is missing, the TRBD1 call by TCRdb cannot be tested. The CDR3 loop spans 14 amino acids. From germline, CDR1 is SQVTM and CDR2 ANQGSEA.